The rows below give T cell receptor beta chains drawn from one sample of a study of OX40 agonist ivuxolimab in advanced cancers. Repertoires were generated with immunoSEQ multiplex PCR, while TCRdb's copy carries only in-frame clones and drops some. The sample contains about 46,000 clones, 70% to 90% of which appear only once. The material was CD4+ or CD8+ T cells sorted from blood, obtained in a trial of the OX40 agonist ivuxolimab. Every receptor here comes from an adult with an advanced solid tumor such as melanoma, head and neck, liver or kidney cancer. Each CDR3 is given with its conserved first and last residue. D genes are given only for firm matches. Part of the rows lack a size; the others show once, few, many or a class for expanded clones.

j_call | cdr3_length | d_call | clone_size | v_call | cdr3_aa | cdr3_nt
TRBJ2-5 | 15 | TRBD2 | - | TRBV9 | CASSVSGGLQETQYF | TGTGCCAGCAGCGTGAGCGGGGGGTTGCAAGAGACCCAGTACTTC
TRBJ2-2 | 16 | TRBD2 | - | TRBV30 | CAWRQPSGGTTGELFF | TGTGCCTGGAGGCAACCTAGCGGGGGGACCACCGGGGAGCTGTTTTTT
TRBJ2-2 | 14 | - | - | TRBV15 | CATSSWGNTGELFF | TGTGCCACCAGTTCATGGGGAAACACCGGGGAGCTGTTTTTT
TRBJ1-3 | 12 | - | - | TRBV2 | CASGISGNTIYF | TGTGCCAGCGGGATCTCTGGAAACACCATATATTTT
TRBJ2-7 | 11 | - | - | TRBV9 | CASSGRGEQYF | TGTGCCAGCAGCGGTAGAGGGGAGCAGTACTTC
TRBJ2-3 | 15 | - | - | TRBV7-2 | CASSPQGFSTDTQYF | TGTGCCAGCAGTCCTCAGGGTTTCAGCACAGATACGCAGTATTTT
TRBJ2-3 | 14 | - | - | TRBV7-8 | CASSRLGSTDTQYF | TGTGCCAGCAGCCGTCTGGGGAGCACAGATACGCAGTATTTT
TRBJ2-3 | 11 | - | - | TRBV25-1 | CASSERYTQYF | TGTGCCAGCAGTGAAAGATATACGCAGTATTTT
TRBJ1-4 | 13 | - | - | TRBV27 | CASSSRRDEKLFF | TGTGCCAGCAGCTCGAGACGAGACGAAAAACTGTTTTTT
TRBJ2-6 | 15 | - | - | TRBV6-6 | CASAWDTSGANVLTF | TGTGCCAGCGCCTGGGACACCTCTGGGGCCAACGTCCTGACTTTC
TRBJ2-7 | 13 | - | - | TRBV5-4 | CASSFGQGTMEYF | -
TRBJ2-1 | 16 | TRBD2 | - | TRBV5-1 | CASSPEHGGRSNEQFF | TGCGCCAGCAGCCCCGAGCACGGCGGGAGGTCCAATGAGCAGTTCTTC
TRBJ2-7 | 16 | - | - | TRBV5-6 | CASSLVYRRESYEQYF | TGTGCCAGCAGCTTGGTATACCGCAGGGAATCCTACGAGCAGTACTTC
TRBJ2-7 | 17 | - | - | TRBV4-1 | CASSQEDPRGRKDEQYF | TGCGCCAGCAGCCAAGAGGATCCGCGGGGGCGGAAAGACGAGCAGTACTTC
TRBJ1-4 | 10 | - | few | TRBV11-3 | CASSLWGVAF | TGTGCCAGCAGCTTATGGGGAGTAGCATTT
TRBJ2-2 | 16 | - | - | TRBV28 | CASSFAGYLNTGELFF | TGTGCCAGCAGTTTCGCCGGATACTTGAACACCGGGGAGCTGTTTTTT
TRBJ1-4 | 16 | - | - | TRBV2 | CASSELFGRVEEKLFF | TGTGCCAGCAGTGAACTGTTCGGCAGGGTGGAGGAAAAACTGTTTTTT
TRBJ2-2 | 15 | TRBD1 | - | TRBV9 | CASSFRDRNTGELFF | TGTGCCAGCAGCTTCCGGGACAGGAACACCGGGGAGCTGTTTTTT
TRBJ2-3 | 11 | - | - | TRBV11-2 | CASIQGGTQYF | TGTGCCAGCATCCAAGGGGGGACGCAGTATTTT
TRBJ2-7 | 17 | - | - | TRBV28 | CASSTSQSGLGSYEQYF | TGTGCCAGCAGTACTTCACAATCAGGATTAGGGTCCTACGAGCAGTACTTC
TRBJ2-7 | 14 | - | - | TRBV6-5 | CASRGYPRPYEQYF | TGTGCCAGCAGGGGATACCCCCGGCCCTACGAGCAGTACTTC
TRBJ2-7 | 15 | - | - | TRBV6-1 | CASSERMLGQDEQYF | TGTGCCAGCAGTGAAAGGATGCTGGGACAAGACGAGCAGTACTTC
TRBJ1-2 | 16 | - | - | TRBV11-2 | CASSLDPGAAMDGYTF | TGTGCCAGCAGCTTAGATCCCGGGGCCGCCATGGATGGCTACACCTTC
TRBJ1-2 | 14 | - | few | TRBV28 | CASRTTGLRYGYTF | TGTGCCAGCAGAACTACGGGACTTAGGTATGGCTACACCTTC
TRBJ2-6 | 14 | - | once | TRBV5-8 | CASSLDSGANVLTF | TGTGCCAGCAGCTTGGATTCTGGGGCCAACGTCCTGACTTTC
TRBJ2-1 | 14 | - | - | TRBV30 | CAWSPGNPLDEQFF | TGTGCCTGGAGCCCGGGCAACCCCCTCGATGAGCAGTTCTTC
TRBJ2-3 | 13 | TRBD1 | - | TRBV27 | CASGISGGDTQYF | TGTGCCAGCGGGATTTCAGGGGGAGATACGCAGTATTTT
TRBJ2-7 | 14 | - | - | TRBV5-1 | CASSSTAIPYEQYF | TGCGCCAGCAGCTCTACAGCAATTCCCTACGAGCAGTACTTC
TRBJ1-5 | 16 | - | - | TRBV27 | CASREKGVDSNQPQHF | TGTGCCAGCAGGGAAAAGGGGGTGGATAGCAATCAGCCCCAGCATTTT
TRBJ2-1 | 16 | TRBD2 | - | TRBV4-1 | CASSLKRESTYNEQFF | TGCGCCAGCAGCCTCAAGCGGGAGTCCACCTACAATGAGCAGTTCTTC
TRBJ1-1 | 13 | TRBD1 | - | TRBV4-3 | CASATGFYAEAFF | TGCGCCAGCGCGACAGGGTTTTACGCTGAAGCTTTCTTT
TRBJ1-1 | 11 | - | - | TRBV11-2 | CASSLGTEAFF | TGTGCCAGCAGCTTAGGCACTGAAGCTTTCTTT
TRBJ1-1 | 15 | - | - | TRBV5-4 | CASSNPPGGATEAFF | TGTGCCAGCAGCAACCCCCCGGGGGGAGCCACTGAAGCTTTCTTT
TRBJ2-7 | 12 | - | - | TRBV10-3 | CAISEDSYEQYF | TGTGCCATCAGTGAGGACTCCTACGAGCAGTACTTC
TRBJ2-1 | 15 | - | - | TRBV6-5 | CASSQGTAQFNEQFF | TGTGCCAGCAGCCAAGGGACTGCCCAGTTCAATGAGCAGTTCTTC
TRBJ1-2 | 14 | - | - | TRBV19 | CASSTRPFNYGYTF | TGTGCCAGTAGTACGCGACCCTTTAACTATGGCTACACCTTC